This T cell receptor beta chain is from a study of regulatory T cells in long-lasting Graves disease. CDR3-region Arm-PCR and iRepertoire HTBI primers produced the TCR beta libraries. TCRdb processed the multiplex PCR reads anew with MiXCR; each CDR3 protein has one entry. The sample yields about 460,000 distinct CDR3 sequences, about 20% seen once. In this sample, this clonotype turned up a few times. The antigen remains unidentified. A much larger clone differs by one base, so this may be a read error. Indicated time point: persistent/refractory GD, antithyroid drugs over 5 years with positive TRAb. With RNA extracted from PBMCs as input, the TCR library was made. Study results and caveats: Clonotypes that were public and shared totalled 2,741 in persistent patients versus roughly 1,000 in new patients.

The CDR3 is 15 residues long. Germline CDR1 is SGHTA and CDR2 is FQGNSA. V was trimmed by 5 bases and J by 9 bases, leaving 22 bases between them. This clonotype originated in a female donor with Graves disease. This chain joins TRBV7-2 and TRBJ1-1; TRBD1 is a possible D gene (6 bases). Sequenced here: peripheral blood mononuclear cells (PBMCs), sampled when the disease was refractory, from a patient treated with antithyroid drugs. DNA of the CDR3: TGTGCCAGCAGCGATCCCGGGACAACCCTTGCGAAAGCTTTCTTT. Its translation: CASSDPGTTLAKAFF.